The following is a T cell receptor beta chain sequence with its context. Its antigen is not identified. TCRdb keeps only in-frame clones here, not all; method: immunoSEQ multiplex PCR. The sample yields around 2,000,000 clones, 85% to 95% seen once. The sample comes from a study of shared clonotypes between healthy human individuals. About the study: CD4 naive cells filled three plates per donor, CD4 memory three, CD8 naive two and CD8 memory one.

The CDR3 is made up of 14 amino acids. V was clipped by 5 bases and J by 4 bases, with 9 bases between them. Germline lookup yields CDR1 MNHNY and CDR2 SVGAGI (reference sequence). Overall study results and limits: There were few donors, and this limited the genetic and exposure-history diversity represented. Around 4.9% of naive CD4 clonotypes were shared across a few donors.

Sequencing was done on a sample of naive CD4+ T cells sorted from blood. This sample's subset: CD45RA+ positively selected. This clonotype was obtained from a man younger than 30 in good health. The chain couples TRBV6-6 to TRBJ1-6; perhaps TRBD1 as D (5 bases). DNA of the CDR3: TGTGCCAGCAGTCAACAGGATTATAATTCACCCCTCCACTTT. Its protein product is CASSQQDYNSPLHF.